The 25 T cell receptor beta chains below all came from one sample that was sequenced in a study of OX40 agonist ivuxolimab in advanced cancers. TCRdb keeps only in-frame clones here, not all; method: immunoSEQ multiplex PCR. The sample yields over 45,000 clones, 70% to 90% seen once. Here the sequenced sample was CD4+ or CD8+ T cells sorted from blood, taken in a trial of the OX40 agonist ivuxolimab. The origin of the receptors is an adult with an advanced solid tumor such as melanoma, head and neck, liver or kidney cancer.

This chain uses TRBV25-1 with TRBJ1-1; D remains unclear. The length of the CDR3 is 13 residues. Trimming left V 3 bases short and J 3 bases short, with 8 bases between. The germline CDR1 and CDR2 sequences are MGHDK and SYGVNS. The CDR3 is CASSEAGYTEAFF. CDR3 nucleotide sequence: TGTGCCAGCAGTGAGGCCGGATACACTGAAGCTTTCTTT.

The CDR3 loop reads CASSLWESGGEKLFF. The CDR3 region has the DNA TGTGCCAGCAGCTTATGGGAATCAGGGGGGGAAAAACTGTTTTTT. This chain joins TRBV11-2 and TRBJ1-4; TRBD1 agrees at 7 bases. CDR3 size: 15 residues. In germline, CDR1 is SGHAT, CDR2 FQNNGV. The ends lost 2 bases at V and 8 bases at J; junction bases unmatched: 8.

J is TRBJ2-1 and V is TRBV6-1; 10 bases are a match to TRBD2. The J segment lost 10 bases and the V segment lost 4 bases, leaving 19 bases of the junction unmatched. Germline lookup yields CDR1 MNHNS and CDR2 SASEGT. This CDR3 is 18 amino acids long. The CDR3 region is CASSGLGASGRPGVEQFF. In DNA, the CDR3 is TGTGCCAGCAGTGGACTCGGAGCTAGCGGGAGACCGGGGGTAGAGCAGTTCTTC.

This clone was detected only a few times. This chain joins TRBV25-1 and TRBJ1-2; D unresolved. The V end lost 3 bases, the J end lost 5 bases, and 10 bases lay between the germline ends. The CDR3 is made up of 13 amino acids. Germline CDR1 is MGHDK and CDR2 is SYGVNS. CDR3 in amino acids: CASSDGLLYGYTF. The CDR3, as DNA: TGTGCCAGCAGTGACGGTTTGCTTTATGGCTACACCTTC.

The chain carries TRBV4-1 and TRBJ2-1, with D unclear. V lost 1 base, J lost 12 bases, and 7 bases lay in between. CDR3 size: 11 residues. The germline V gene encodes CDR1 MGHRA and CDR2 YSYEKL. DNA of the CDR3: TGCGCCAGCAGCCAAGCAACTTTGCAGTTCTTC. Encoded protein: CASSQATLQFF.

This chain joins TRBV11-1 and TRBJ2-3; D is uncertain. V was shortened by 5 bases and J by 3 bases, with 9 bases between the two germline ends. Germline CDR1 and CDR2: SGHAT and FQDESV (reference sequence). The CDR3 is 13 residues long. The CDR3 nucleotides are TGTGCCAGCAGCAAGGAGTTTACAGATACGCAGTATTTT. Translated: CASSKEFTDTQYF.

The chain recombines TRBV7-8 with TRBJ2-3; 9 bases fit TRBD2. Trimming took 4 bases from V and 2 from J; bases not matched to a gene: 7. The germline CDR1 and CDR2 sequences are SGHVS and FQNEAQ. The CDR3 is 16 residues long. The CDR3 region has the DNA TGTGCCAGCAGCTCCACCCCTAGCGGGAACACAGATACGCAGTATTTT. This codes for CASSSTPSGNTDTQYF.

J is TRBJ2-1 and V is TRBV19; 7 bases map to TRBD2. J gave up 7 bases and V 7 bases, and 10 bases lay outside the gene matches. This CDR3 is 14 amino acids long. Germline assignment: CDR1 LNHDA and CDR2 SQIVND (reference sequence). CDR3 DNA sequence: TGTGCCAGTAAAAGGGCGGGACTATCAAATGAGCAGTTCTTC. This gives the protein CASKRAGLSNEQFF.

This rearrangement joins TRBV7-2 to TRBJ2-3, with 11 bases fitting TRBD2. There are 18 residues in the CDR3. Losses at the gene ends were 1 base for V and 3 bases for J; bases not matched to a gene: 9. Germline CDR1 and CDR2: SGHTA and FQGNSA. CDR3 in DNA: TGTGCCAGCAGCTTAGTGATAATAGCGGGAGGGCTAACAGATACGCAGTATTTT. Amino acids: CASSLVIIAGGLTDTQYF.

This clone was seen just once. CDR3 region: CASSSTGNYGYTF. The CDR3 nucleotides are TGTGCCAGCAGTTCAACAGGGAACTATGGCTACACCTTC. The chain links TRBV5-4 to TRBJ1-2, with D tentatively TRBD1 (6 bases). The ends were cut back, 5 bases at V and 2 bases at J, with 10 bases in the middle. Germline CDR1 reads SGHNT; CDR2 reads YYREEE (reference sequence). The CDR3 consists of 13 residues.

The CDR3 reads CASSKGDRRETQYF. The CDR3 DNA is TGTGCCAGTAGTAAGGGGGACAGGCGGGAGACCCAGTACTTC. The rearrangement joins TRBV19 to TRBJ2-5, with 8 bases identical to TRBD1. Germline loops: CDR1 LNHDA, CDR2 SQIVND (reference sequence). J was trimmed by 5 bases and V by 4 bases; bases with no gene match: 6. The length of the CDR3 is 14 residues.

The rearrangement joins TRBV7-9 to TRBJ2-3; a weak D match, TRBD2 (7 bases). Germline CDR1 is SEHNR and CDR2 is FQNEAQ (reference sequence). This CDR3 region has 15 residues. Between the trimmed V and J ends, which lost 6 bases and 2 bases, there was a span of 15 bases. The CDR3 DNA reads as TGTGCCAGCAGAAACGCGGGGGCCGCCACAGATACGCAGTATTTT. It yields the protein CASRNAGAATDTQYF.

The J gene is TRBJ2-6, the V gene TRBV25-1; no firm D call. In germline, CDR1 is MGHDK, CDR2 SYGVNS. The ends were cut back, 1 base at V and 0 bases at J, with 10 bases in the middle. The CDR3 spans 17 residues. The CDR3 here is CASSELVASSGANVLTF. CDR3 DNA sequence: TGTGCCAGCAGTGAATTAGTGGCGAGCTCTGGGGCCAACGTCCTGACTTTC.

The chain recombines TRBV27 with TRBJ1-5; the D gene is possibly TRBD1 (6 bases). The V gene's germline CDR1 is MNHEY and CDR2 SMNVEV (reference sequence). The CDR3 extends over 14 amino acids. Trimming took 3 bases from V and 3 from J, leaving 9 bases between them. The CDR3 reads CASSFGQNNQPQHF. The CDR3 DNA reads TGTGCCAGCAGTTTCGGACAGAACAATCAGCCCCAGCATTTT.

The sample holds a few counts of this clone. A read error may account for a junction end that differs from germline. The gene calls are TRBV5-6 and TRBJ2-5, with D perhaps matching TRBD2 (5 bases). Germline values: CDR1 SGHDT, CDR2 YYEEEE. This CDR3 has 13 residues. CDR3 region: CASKVREKETQYF. CDR3 DNA sequence: TGTGCTAGCAAGGTACGGGAAAAAGAGACCCAGTACTTC.

V and J are TRBV29-1 and TRBJ2-7; tentatively, D is TRBD2 (5 bases). The germline CDR1 and CDR2 sequences are SQVTM and ANQGSEA. CDR3 length equals 12 residues. Trimming took 5 bases from V and 3 from J, leaving 11 bases between them. CDR3 region: CSVSFRGYEQYF. In DNA, the CDR3 is TGCAGCGTTTCATTCCGGGGCTACGAGCAGTACTTC.

This chain connects TRBV4-3 to TRBJ2-1, with D possibly called TRBD1 or TRBD2 (5 bases each). Germline CDR1 and CDR2: LGHNA and YSLEER. Trimming pared 0 bases from V and 9 bases from J, leaving 15 bases between. This CDR3 has 15 residues. The CDR3: CASSQEVGVRGEQFF. The CDR3, as DNA: TGCGCCAGCAGCCAAGAGGTGGGGGTGCGCGGTGAGCAGTTCTTC.

This clone was detected once. The rearrangement joins TRBV4-2 to TRBJ2-2; the D is unclear. Germline loops: CDR1 LGHNA, CDR2 YNFKEQ. The V end lost 0 bases, the J end lost 0 bases, and 8 bases lay between the germline ends. The CDR3 consists of 16 residues. CDR3: CASSQESVSNTGELFF. The CDR3 region has the DNA TGTGCCAGCAGCCAAGAATCAGTTTCGAACACCGGGGAGCTGTTTTTT.

The V and J genes are TRBV7-3 and TRBJ1-2; D not certain. The CDR3 has 13 amino acids. The germline V and J ends were trimmed by 3 bases and 7 bases, with 12 bases remaining between them. Germline lookup yields CDR1 SGHTA and CDR2 FQGTGA. For the CDR3, the DNA is TGTGCCAGCAGCTTTTCTGCCGGCGGTGGCTACACCTTC. This encodes CASSFSAGGGYTF.

V is TRBV10-3 and J is TRBJ2-6; D is unclear. V lost 1 base and J 2 bases, leaving 6 bases between the germline ends. There are 15 residues in the CDR3. Germline CDR1 and CDR2: ENHRY and SYGVKD. The CDR3 nucleotides are TGTGCCATCAGTGAGTTAAAAGCTGGGGCCAACGTCCTGACTTTC. Translated, it gives CAISELKAGANVLTF.

The rearrangement links TRBV10-3 to TRBJ1-2; D is unresolved. The V gene lost 4 bases and the J gene lost 8 bases, with 14 bases spanning the gap. CDR3 size: 13 residues. The germline CDR1 and CDR2 sequences are ENHRY and SYGVKD. CDR3 nucleotides: TGTGCCATCAGTGCAAATAGGATGTGGGGCTACACCTTC. Translated: CAISANRMWGYTF.

The chain links TRBV9 to TRBJ1-6, with 8 bases aligning to TRBD1. The germline V gene encodes CDR1 SGDLS and CDR2 YYNGEE. After removal of 4 bases from V and 10 bases from J, the junction contained 10 bases not matched to a gene. CDR3 length: 15 amino acids. In DNA form, the CDR3 reads TGTGCCAGCAGCCCCGAGACAGGGGTAGGGTCACCCCTCCACTTT. The encoded protein is CASSPETGVGSPLHF.

This chain uses TRBV16 with TRBJ1-2; 9 bases fit TRBD1. Trimming removed 3 bases from V and 1 base from J; junction bases left unmatched: 3. The CDR3 runs to 15 residues. Germline loops: CDR1 KGHSY, CDR2 FQNENV. The CDR3 reads CASSHRGQGNYGYTF. CDR3 coding DNA: TGTGCCAGCAGCCATCGGGGACAGGGTAACTATGGCTACACCTTC.

Concerning this clone itself: Other nucleotide sequences in the sample specify the same CDR3. The chain has TRBV29-1 and TRBJ2-4; unclear D gene. The CDR3 has 13 amino acids. Germline V gene sequence: CDR1 SQVTM, CDR2 ANQGSEA. Between the trimmed V and J ends, which lost 4 bases and 0 bases, there was a span of 7 bases. The DNA of the CDR3 is TGCAGCGTTGCCGGGTTAGCCAAAAACATTCAGTACTTC. Translated, it gives CSVAGLAKNIQYF.

V gene TRBV29-1 combines with J gene TRBJ1-2, with TRBD1 matching over 9 bases. The CDR3 has 13 residues. Trimming removed 4 bases from V and 3 bases from J; junction bases left unmatched: 3. The germline V gene has CDR1 SQVTM and CDR2 ANQGSEA. CDR3 in DNA: TGCAGCGTTGGGGACAGGGTATACTATGGCTACACCTTC. It yields the protein CSVGDRVYYGYTF.